The clone carrying this T cell receptor beta chain was picked up many times. This specimen belongs to a study of T-cell reconstitution after alpha-beta-depleted transplantation in children. For TCRbeta, the library was prepared with unique molecular identifiers. TCRdb ran MiXCR on the PCR reads and lists one entry per CDR3 protein. The top ten clones hold less than 10% of a sample with fewer than 130,000 distinct CDR3 sequences, approximately 10% of them seen once. The CDR3 consists of 12 residues. V gave up 6 bases and J gave up 4 bases, with 10 bases separating them. The germline V gene has CDR1 DFQATT and CDR2 SNEGSKA (reference sequence).

This chain connects TRBV20-1 to TRBJ1-3, with a possible D match to TRBD1 (5 bases). The origin of this receptor is a human donor who donated a stem cell graft to a child with acute lymphoblastic leukemia. The sample here was PBMCs from the stem cell graft donor, taken from the stem cell graft. The CDR3 coding sequence is TGCAGTGCCCCGGGGCCCGGAAACACCATATATTTT. It encodes CSAPGPGNTIYF.